The 8 T cell receptor beta chains presented below share a single source sample, sequenced in a study of T cell repertoires in cytomegalovirus infection (dated by TCRdb to the late 2010s). The run used an Illumina HiSeq 1500. In TCRdb, the public reads were trimmed at Q25 with fastp and aligned with MiXCR, with productive beta chains retained. Rows are unified per CDR3 protein, each entry keeping the most common DNA and genes. The sample has hundreds of thousands of distinct CDR3 sequences on record, about 9.1% of them singletons. The ten largest make up 2.5% of the sample. Material: PBMCs. Receptor source: a human donor in good health (CMV status not recorded). Some clones in this sample may be carry-over from other donors' samples.

The table lists this clonotype with many counts. The gene calls are TRBV20-1 and TRBJ2-3, with 8 bases lining up with TRBD2. CDR1 is DFQATT, CDR2 SNEGSKA, per germline (reference sequence). V was clipped by 5 bases and J by 3 bases; unmatched bases: 10. This CDR3 has 15 residues. Written as DNA, the CDR3 is TGCAGTGCTTCTCGGGGGGGCCTCGAAACAGATACGCAGTATTTT. Its translation is CSASRGGLETDTQYF.

The chain is built from TRBV5-4 and TRBJ1-5; the match to TRBD1 covers 9 bases. Trimming cost V 4 bases and J 4 bases; bases outside gene matches: 9. Germline CDR1 SGHNT, CDR2 YYREEE (reference sequence). This CDR3 is built from 16 residues. DNA of the CDR3: TGTGCCAGCAGCGTCGCTGGACAGGGGATGAATCAGCCCCAGCATTTT. Amino acid sequence: CASSVAGQGMNQPQHF.

This clonotype was counted at least ten times. The chain links TRBV7-2 to TRBJ1-1; TRBD1 is a possible D gene (5 bases). V was cut by 4 bases and J by 2 bases, with 8 bases left in between. CDR3 size: 13 residues. The germline CDR1 and CDR2 sequences are SGHTA and FQGNSA. The DNA of the CDR3 is TGTGCCAGCAGCTCTGACAGAAACACTGAAGCTTTCTTT. This sequence encodes CASSSDRNTEAFF.

This clonotype was observed a few times. The CDR3 DNA follows: TGTGCCAGCAGGCCCAGAGGGGACAGCAAAAACATTCAGTACTTC. This codes for CASRPRGDSKNIQYF. The V gene is TRBV6-2 or TRBV6-3, the J gene TRBJ2-4; 7 nucleotides agree with TRBD1. The CDR3 is 15 amino acids. Per the germline V gene, CDR1 is MNHEY and CDR2 is SVGEGT. The ends lost 6 bases at V and 3 bases at J; junction bases unmatched: 8.

The chain is built from TRBV29-1 and TRBJ2-1; 12 bases line up with TRBD2. Trimming removed 5 bases from V and 7 bases from J; junction bases left unmatched: 6. This CDR3 is 14 amino acids long. The germline CDR1 and CDR2 sequences are SQVTM and ANQGSEA. CDR3 coding DNA: TGCAGCGTTAGTCTAGCGGGGGGGAATAATGAGCAGTTCTTC. Protein sequence: CSVSLAGGNNEQFF.

This clonotype was detected ten times or more. For the CDR3, the DNA is TGTGCCACCCTAGGGGGGGGGAGCTCTGGGGCCAACGTCCTGACTTTC. It specifies CATLGGGSSGANVLTF. This chain links TRBV6-2 or TRBV6-3 with TRBJ2-6; TRBD2 might be the D (7 bases). V dropped 10 bases and J dropped 0 bases, with 16 bases sitting between them. This CDR3 contains 16 residues. Germline CDR1 and CDR2: MNHEY and SVGEGT.

This clonotype was observed a few times. V gene TRBV29-1 combines with J gene TRBJ2-5; D is tentatively TRBD1 or TRBD2 (5 bases each). The CDR3 sequence is 14 residues long. The germline V and J ends were trimmed by 4 bases and 1 base, with 13 bases remaining between them. Germline-derived CDR1 and CDR2 are SQVTM and ANQGSEA. DNA for the CDR3: TGCAGCGTTGGAGGGGTTTTACGCCAAGAGACCCAGTACTTC. This translates into CSVGGVLRQETQYF.

This clonotype was observed many times. V gene TRBV6-1 combines with J gene TRBJ1-1; D remains ambiguous. V lost 5 bases to trimming and J lost 1 base, with 8 bases between them. Germline CDR1 is MNHNS and CDR2 is SASEGT. This CDR3 has 13 residues. This CDR3 reads CASSQGGNTEAFF. Here the CDR3 DNA reads TGTGCCAGCAGTCAAGGTGGGAACACTGAAGCTTTCTTT.